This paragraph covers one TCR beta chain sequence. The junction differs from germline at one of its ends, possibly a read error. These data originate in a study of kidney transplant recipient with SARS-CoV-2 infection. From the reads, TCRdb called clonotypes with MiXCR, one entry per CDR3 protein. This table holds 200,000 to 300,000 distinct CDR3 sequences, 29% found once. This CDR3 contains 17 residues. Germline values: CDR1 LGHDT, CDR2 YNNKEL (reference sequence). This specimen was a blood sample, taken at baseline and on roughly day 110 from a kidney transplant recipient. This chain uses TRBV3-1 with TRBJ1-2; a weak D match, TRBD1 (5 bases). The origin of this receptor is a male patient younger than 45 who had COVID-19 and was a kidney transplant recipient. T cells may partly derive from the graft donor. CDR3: CAGSSGTTFRKTYGYTF. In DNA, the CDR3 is TGTGCCGGCAGCTCGGGGACCACCTTTCGAAAGACCTATGGCTACACCTTC.